These 13 T cell receptor beta chains originate from one sample sequenced in a study of T-cell memory formation after mild COVID-19. In TCRdb, the 5' RACE reads were re-called with MiXCR into one record per CDR3 protein. The sample carries approximately 390,000 distinct CDR3 sequences, approximately 15% recorded once. The sequenced sample was PBMCs or a T cell subset sorted from them (not recorded which). These receptors all come from a man aged 18 to 29 who had mild COVID-19 (a few samples of this study predate the infection). Cell type and time point are not known.

The V gene is TRBV19, the J gene TRBJ2-3; D gene unclear. There are 15 residues in the CDR3. V dropped 6 bases and J dropped 3 bases, with 16 bases sitting between them. Looked up from germline, CDR1 is LNHDA and CDR2 is SQIVND (reference sequence). The DNA for the CDR3 is TGTGCCAGTAGGTCCGGGTCTACTGGGACAGATACGCAGTATTTT. Amino acids: CASRSGSTGTDTQYF.

This clonotype has only a few counts. The chain recombines TRBV19 with TRBJ1-2, with D possibly matching TRBD1 (5 bases). CDR1 LNHDA and CDR2 SQIVND come from the germline V gene (reference sequence). V gave up 5 bases and J gave up 5 bases, with 15 bases separating them. CDR3 length: 14 amino acids. The CDR3 DNA sequence: TGTGCCAGTAGTCCCGACAGCCGGGGGTATGGCTACACCTTC. It codes for CASSPDSRGYGYTF.

The V call is TRBV5-1, the J call TRBJ2-5; 12 bases fit TRBD2. Trimming at V came to 4 bases and at J to 5 bases, leaving 6 bases not matched to a gene. This CDR3 region has 15 residues. Germline V gives CDR1 SGHRS, CDR2 YFSETQ. This CDR3 reads CASSGRTSGVETQYF. CDR3 in DNA: TGCGCCAGCAGCGGAAGGACTAGCGGGGTTGAGACCCAGTACTTC.

This clonotype has a handful of counts. V and J are TRBV21-1 and TRBJ2-1; the tabulated D call, TRBD2, remains unverified against the DNA. TRBV21-1 constitutes a pseudogene. CDR3 length: 17 residues. For the CDR3, the DNA is TGTGCCAGCAGCGCCGGAGGAGGACGGCCGTTCTACAATGAGCAGTTCTTC. Its translation: CASSAGGGRPFYNEQFF.

Concerning this clonotype itself: One base away lies a much larger clone, so this may be a sequencing read error. The chain has TRBV7-8 and TRBJ2-5; D may be TRBD2 (5 bases). The CDR3 length is 13 residues. The germline V and J ends were trimmed by 4 bases and 7 bases, with 13 bases remaining between them. From germline, CDR1 is SGHVS and CDR2 FQNEAQ. The CDR3 coding sequence is TGTGCCAGCAGCTGGGAAGGCCGGGGGACCCAGTACTTC. This encodes CASSWEGRGTQYF.

The gene calls are TRBV4-3 and TRBJ2-5; D is undetermined. V lost 0 bases to trimming and J lost 2 bases, with 10 bases between them. Per germline, CDR1 LGHNA and CDR2 YSLEER. The CDR3 is made up of 15 amino acids. The CDR3 loop reads CASSQDFRQQETQYF. CDR3 sequence (DNA): TGCGCCAGCAGCCAAGATTTCCGGCAGCAAGAGACCCAGTACTTC.

This clonotype was detected a few times. This chain joins TRBV12-3 or TRBV12-4 and TRBJ1-5; possible D gene TRBD1, 5 bases. CDR3 length: 14 residues. The V and J ends lost 4 bases and 5 bases respectively, with 12 bases between them. The CDR3 region has the DNA TGTGCCAGCAGTTACCGGGGGAGGGATCAGCCCCAGCATTTT. Its translation is CASSYRGRDQPQHF.

This clonotype was counted only a few times. This chain uses TRBV7-3 with TRBJ2-3; TRBD1 matches 7 bases. V gave up 3 bases and J gave up 2 bases; unmatched junction bases: 5. The CDR3 loop spans 15 amino acids. Germline CDR1 is SGHTA and CDR2 is FQGTGA. The CDR3 region is CASSLTGQITDTQYF. CDR3 in DNA: TGTGCCAGCAGCTTGACGGGACAGATCACAGATACGCAGTATTTT. The whole variable domain, filled in from reference TRBV7-3 and TRBJ2-3, reads GAGVSQTPSNKVTEKGKYVELRCDPISGHTALYWYRQSLGQGPEFLIYFQGTGAADDSGLPNDRFFAVRPEGSVSTLKIQRTERGDSAVYLCASSLTGQITDTQYFGPGTRLTVL.

In its sample, this clonotype was seen many times. The chain carries TRBV6-5 and TRBJ2-5; TRBD1 aligns across 7 bases. Germline trimming cut 5 bases from V and 3 bases from J; bases unmatched to any gene: 18. Germline CDR1 reads MNHEY; CDR2 reads SVGAGI. This CDR3 has 18 amino acids. The CDR3, as DNA: TGTGCCAGCAGTCCCTATGGAATTACAGGGGAGAAGGAAGAGACCCAGTACTTC. Its protein product is CASSPYGITGEKEETQYF.

This clonotype was detected only a few times. The chain employs TRBV5-4 and TRBJ1-6, with 7 positions matching TRBD1. The CDR3 is 17 amino acids. From germline, CDR1 is SGHNT and CDR2 YYREEE (reference sequence). V trimming: 4 bases; J trimming: 0 bases; junction bases outside the gene matches: 7. Here the CDR3 DNA reads TGTGCCAGCAGCCGGGACAGAACGAGCTCCTATAATTCACCCCTCCACTTT. Protein sequence: CASSRDRTSSYNSPLHF.

The chain carries TRBV7-2 and TRBJ1-1; possibly TRBD1 for D (6 bases). Germline V gene lookup returns CDR1 SGHTA and CDR2 FQGNSA. Trimming pared 6 bases from V and 1 base from J, leaving 12 bases between. The CDR3 length is 14 residues. For the CDR3, the DNA is TGTGCCAGCAGACAGGGACCGGCGAACACTGAAGCTTTCTTT. Residues: CASRQGPANTEAFF.

The chain has TRBV27 and TRBJ2-2, with 9 bases identical to TRBD1. CDR1 and CDR2 from the germline V gene are MNHEY and SMNVEV (reference sequence). This CDR3 contains 19 residues. V was pared by 7 bases and J by 5 bases, with 20 bases of the junction left unmatched. The CDR3 sequence: CASNSMDRGSGVVTGELFF. In nucleotides, the CDR3 is TGTGCCAGCAACTCCATGGACAGGGGCAGTGGGGTAGTTACCGGGGAGCTGTTTTTT.

The V and J genes are TRBV19 and TRBJ2-1; 7 nucleotides line up with TRBD2. V lost 6 bases to trimming and J lost 6 bases; unmatched junction nucleotides: 11. The germline gives CDR1 LNHDA, CDR2 SQIVND (reference sequence). This CDR3 contains 15 residues. The CDR3 region is CASRTSGVRGNEQFF. CDR3 sequence (DNA): TGTGCCAGTAGGACCAGCGGGGTTAGGGGCAATGAGCAGTTCTTC.